The 6 T cell receptor beta chains below were found in one sample sequenced in a study of T cells in Graves' hyperthyroidism and ophthalmopathy. RNA transcripts yielded amplified TCR beta CDR3 regions. The HTBI primer set was used in a first-round RT-PCR of the TCR CDR3. TCRdb analysed the multiplex PCR reads with MiXCR anew, one entry per CDR3 protein. Of more than 550,000 distinct CDR3 sequences listed, roughly 20% are singletons. The source material was blood. The receptors come from a woman aged 50 to 60 with Graves' hyperthyroidism that later progressed to Graves' ophthalmopathy.

The rearrangement links TRBV12-3 or TRBV12-4 to TRBJ2-3, with TRBD1 identical over 7 bases. The CDR3 covers 17 residues. V lost 0 bases, J lost 2 bases, and 8 bases stayed unmatched. The CDR3 region has the DNA TGTGCCAGCAGTTTAGCGCGGACAGGAGTACACACAGATACGCAGTATTTT. It encodes CASSLARTGVHTDTQYF.

This clonotype came up a few times. The chain links TRBV3-1 to TRBJ2-7; TRBD1 might be the D (5 bases). The CDR3 length is 13 residues. The V end was cut by 6 bases, the J end by 7 bases, with 16 bases between. Germline V gene lookup returns CDR1 LGHDT and CDR2 YNNKEL (reference sequence). CDR3: CASSFRAPNEQYF. The DNA for the CDR3 is TGTGCCAGCAGTTTCAGGGCGCCAAATGAGCAGTACTTC.

There are a few counts of this clonotype. The rearrangement uses TRBV12-3 or TRBV12-4 and TRBJ2-2, with unresolved D. V lost 6 bases and J 6 bases, leaving 8 bases between the germline ends. The CDR3 runs to 12 residues. CDR3 sequence reads: CASRRVAGELFF. CDR3 nucleotides: TGTGCCAGCAGAAGGGTGGCCGGGGAGCTGTTTTTT.

In its sample, this clonotype was seen many times. The rearrangement links TRBV7-8 to TRBJ1-1, with D possibly matching TRBD1 (5 bases). Trimming removed 1 base from V and 0 bases from J, with 9 bases in between. Germline CDR1 and CDR2: SGHVS and FQNEAQ. The CDR3 has 15 residues. The CDR3 here is CASSLGVRVNTEAFF. The CDR3 DNA reads as TGTGCCAGCAGCTTAGGGGTCAGGGTGAACACTGAAGCTTTCTTT.

This clonotype was seen a handful of times. The chain has TRBV19 and TRBJ1-1; D remains unclear. The CDR3 sequence is 15 residues long. V was pared by 3 bases and J by 3 bases, with 14 bases between. Germline CDR1 reads LNHDA; CDR2 reads SQIVND (reference sequence). DNA of the CDR3: TGTGCCAGTAGTATCACATGGGCGACGGACACTGAAGCTTTCTTT. This encodes CASSITWATDTEAFF.

This chain links TRBV29-1 with TRBJ1-2; no reliable D call. The CDR3 consists of 10 residues. Germline CDR1 is SQVTM and CDR2 is ANQGSEA. The V end was cut by 3 bases, the J end by 7 bases, with 6 bases between. CDR3 DNA: TGCAGCGTTGAGGGCGGTGGCTACACCTTC. Protein sequence: CSVEGGGYTF.